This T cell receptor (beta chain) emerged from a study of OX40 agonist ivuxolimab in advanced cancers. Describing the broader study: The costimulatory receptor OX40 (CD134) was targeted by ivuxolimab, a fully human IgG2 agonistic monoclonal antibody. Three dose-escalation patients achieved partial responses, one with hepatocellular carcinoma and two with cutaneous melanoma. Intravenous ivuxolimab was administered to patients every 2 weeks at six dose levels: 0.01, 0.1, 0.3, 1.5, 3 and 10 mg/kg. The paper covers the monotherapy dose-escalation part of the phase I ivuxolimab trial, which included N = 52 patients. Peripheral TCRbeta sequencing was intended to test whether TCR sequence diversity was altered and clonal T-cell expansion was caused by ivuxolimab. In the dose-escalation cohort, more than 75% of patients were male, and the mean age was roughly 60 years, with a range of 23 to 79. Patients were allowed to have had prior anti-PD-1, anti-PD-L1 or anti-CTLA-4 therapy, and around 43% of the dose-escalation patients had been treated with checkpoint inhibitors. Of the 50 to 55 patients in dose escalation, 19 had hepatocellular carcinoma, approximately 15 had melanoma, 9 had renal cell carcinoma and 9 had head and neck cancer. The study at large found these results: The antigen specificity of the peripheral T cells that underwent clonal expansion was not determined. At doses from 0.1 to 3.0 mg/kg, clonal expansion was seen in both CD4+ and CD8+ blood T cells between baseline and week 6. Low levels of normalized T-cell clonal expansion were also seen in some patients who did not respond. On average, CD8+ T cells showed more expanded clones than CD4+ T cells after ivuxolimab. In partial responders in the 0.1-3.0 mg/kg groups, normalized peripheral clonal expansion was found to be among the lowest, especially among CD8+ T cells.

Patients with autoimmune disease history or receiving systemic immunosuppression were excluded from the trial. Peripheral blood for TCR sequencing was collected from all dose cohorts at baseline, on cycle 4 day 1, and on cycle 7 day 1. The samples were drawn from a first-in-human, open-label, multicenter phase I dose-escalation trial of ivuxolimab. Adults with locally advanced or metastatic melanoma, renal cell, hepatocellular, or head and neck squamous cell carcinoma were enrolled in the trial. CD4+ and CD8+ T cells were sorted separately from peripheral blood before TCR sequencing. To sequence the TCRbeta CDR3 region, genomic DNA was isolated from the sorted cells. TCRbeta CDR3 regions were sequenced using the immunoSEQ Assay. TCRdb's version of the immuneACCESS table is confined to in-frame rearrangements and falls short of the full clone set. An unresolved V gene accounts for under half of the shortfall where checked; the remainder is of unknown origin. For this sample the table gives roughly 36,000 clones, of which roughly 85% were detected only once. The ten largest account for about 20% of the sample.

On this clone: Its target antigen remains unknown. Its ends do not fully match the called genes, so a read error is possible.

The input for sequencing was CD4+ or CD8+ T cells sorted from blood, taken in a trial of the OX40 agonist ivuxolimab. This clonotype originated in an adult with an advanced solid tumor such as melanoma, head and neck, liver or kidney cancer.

This receptor carries the CDR3 CASSKSEGAGEKLFF. The nucleotide sequence is TGTGCTAGCAGCAAATCCGAGGGGGCGGGAGAAAAACTGTTTTTT. The sequence is built from TRBV7-7 and TRBJ1-4; 7 bases in the junction line up with TRBD1. The CDR3 sequence holds 15 residues, the cysteine and phenylalanine included. Only CDR3 DNA is held: 45 bases, read in frame from base 1. The CDR1 and CDR2 encoded by the germline V gene (reference sequence) are SSHAT and FNYEAQ. Supplemented by the reference TRBV7-7 and TRBJ1-4 proteins around the CDR3, the complete variable domain is GAGVSQSPRYKVTKRGQDVTLRCDPISSHATLYWYQQALGQGPEFLTYFNYEAQPDKSGLPSDRFSAERPEGSISTLTIQRTEQRDSAMYRCASSKSEGAGEKLFFGSGTQLSVL.